This TCR beta chain was profiled in a study of shared clonotypes between healthy human individuals. Study in general: The donor pool was made up of two women and three men aged 18 to 49.

Germline CDR1 reads SGHRS; CDR2 reads YFSETQ. The CDR3 has 13 residues. V dropped 0 bases and J dropped 5 bases, with 8 bases sitting between them. The repertoire was sequenced with immunoSEQ multiplex PCR; TCRdb's copy has only in-frame clones and lacks some. The top ten clones hold about 1% of a sample with over 1.4 million clones, around 95% of them seen once. The sequencing input was naive CD4+ T cells sorted from blood. Stated subset: CD45RA+ positively selected. This TCR came from a man aged 30 to 39 in good health. The V and J genes are TRBV5-1 and TRBJ1-1; D not certain. CDR3 residues: CASSLGLGTEAFF. CDR3 nucleotides: TGCGCCAGCAGCTTGGGCCTGGGGACTGAAGCTTTCTTT.